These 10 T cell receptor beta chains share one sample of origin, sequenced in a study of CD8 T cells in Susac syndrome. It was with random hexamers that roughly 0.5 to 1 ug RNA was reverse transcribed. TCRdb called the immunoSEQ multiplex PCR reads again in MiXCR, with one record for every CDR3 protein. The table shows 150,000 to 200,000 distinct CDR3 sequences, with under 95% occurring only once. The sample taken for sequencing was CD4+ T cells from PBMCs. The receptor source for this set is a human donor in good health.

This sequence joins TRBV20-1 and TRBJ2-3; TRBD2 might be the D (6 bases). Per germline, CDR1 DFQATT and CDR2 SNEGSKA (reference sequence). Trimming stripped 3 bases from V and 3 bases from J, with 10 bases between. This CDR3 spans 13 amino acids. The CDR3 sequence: CSASYGGTDTQYF. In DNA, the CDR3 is TGCAGTGCTAGTTACGGGGGAACAGATACGCAGTATTTT.

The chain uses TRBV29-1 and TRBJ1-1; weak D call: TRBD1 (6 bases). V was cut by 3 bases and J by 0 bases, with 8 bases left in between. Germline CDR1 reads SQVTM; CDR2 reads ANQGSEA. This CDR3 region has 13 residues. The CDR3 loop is CSVDQGLNTEAFF. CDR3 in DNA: TGCAGCGTTGATCAGGGGCTGAACACTGAAGCTTTCTTT.

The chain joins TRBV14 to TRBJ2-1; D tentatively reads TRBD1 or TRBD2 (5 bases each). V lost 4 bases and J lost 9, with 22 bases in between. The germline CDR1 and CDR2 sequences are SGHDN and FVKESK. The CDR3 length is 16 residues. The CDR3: CASSPSGRVMSGEQFF. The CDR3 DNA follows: TGTGCCAGCAGCCCAAGCGGCAGGGTCATGAGCGGTGAGCAGTTCTTC.

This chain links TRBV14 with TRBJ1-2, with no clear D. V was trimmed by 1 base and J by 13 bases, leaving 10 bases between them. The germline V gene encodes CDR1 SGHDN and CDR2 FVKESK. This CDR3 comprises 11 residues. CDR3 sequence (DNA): TGTGCCAGCAGCCAAGGAGGGTTAGTCACCTTC. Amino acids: CASSQGGLVTF.

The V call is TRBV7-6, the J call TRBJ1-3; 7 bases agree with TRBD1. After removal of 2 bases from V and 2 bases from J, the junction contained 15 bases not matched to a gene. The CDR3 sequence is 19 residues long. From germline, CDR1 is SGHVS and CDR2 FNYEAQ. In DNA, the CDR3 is TGTGCCAGCAGCTTATCCGGCAGGGGGAGATTAGTCCCTGGAAACACCATATATTTT. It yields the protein CASSLSGRGRLVPGNTIYF.

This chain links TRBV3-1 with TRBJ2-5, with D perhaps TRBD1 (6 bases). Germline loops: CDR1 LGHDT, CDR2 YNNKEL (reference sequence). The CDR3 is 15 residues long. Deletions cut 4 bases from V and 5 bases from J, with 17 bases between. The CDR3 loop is CASSPRAWGPETQYF. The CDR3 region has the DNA TGTGCCAGCAGCCCCAGAGCATGGGGGCCCGAGACCCAGTACTTC.

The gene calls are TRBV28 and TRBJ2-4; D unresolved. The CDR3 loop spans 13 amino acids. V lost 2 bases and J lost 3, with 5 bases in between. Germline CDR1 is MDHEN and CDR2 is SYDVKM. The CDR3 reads CASSLPGKNIQYF. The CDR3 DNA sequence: TGTGCCAGCAGTTTACCGGGCAAAAACATTCAGTACTTC. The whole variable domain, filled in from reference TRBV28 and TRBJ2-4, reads DVKVTQSSRYLVKRTGEKVFLECVQDMDHENMFWYRQDPGLGLRLIYFSYDVKMKEKGDIPEGYSVSREKKERFSLILESASTNQTSMYLCASSLPGKNIQYFGAGTRLSVL.

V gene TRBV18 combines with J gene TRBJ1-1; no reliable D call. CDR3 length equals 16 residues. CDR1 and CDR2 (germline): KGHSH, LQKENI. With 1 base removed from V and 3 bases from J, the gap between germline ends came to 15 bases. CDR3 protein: CASSPLNLGGDTEAFF. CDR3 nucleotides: TGTGCCAGCTCACCACTAAATCTCGGTGGTGACACTGAAGCTTTCTTT. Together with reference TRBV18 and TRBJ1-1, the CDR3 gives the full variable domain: NAGVMQNPRHLVRRRGQEARLRCSPMKGHSHVYWYRQLPEEGLKFMVYLQKENIIDESGMPKERFSAEFPKEGPSILRIQQVVRGDSAAYFCASSPLNLGGDTEAFFGQGTRLTVV.

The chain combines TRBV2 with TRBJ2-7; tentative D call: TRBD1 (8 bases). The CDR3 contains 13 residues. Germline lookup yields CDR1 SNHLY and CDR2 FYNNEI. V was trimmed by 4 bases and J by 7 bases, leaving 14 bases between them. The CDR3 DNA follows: TGTGCCAGCAGTGTGGGAGGGACAGGTGAGCAGTACTTC. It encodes CASSVGGTGEQYF.

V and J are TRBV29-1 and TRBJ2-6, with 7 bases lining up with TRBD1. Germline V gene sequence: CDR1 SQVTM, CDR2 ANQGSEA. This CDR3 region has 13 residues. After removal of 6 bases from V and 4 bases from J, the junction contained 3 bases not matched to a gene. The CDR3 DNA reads TGCAGCGTACAGGGGACAGGGGCCAACGTCCTGACTTTC. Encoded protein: CSVQGTGANVLTF.